This T cell receptor (beta chain) emerged from a study of patients and donors after allogeneic stem cell transplantation. In this sample, this clonotype turned up a few times. With 2 bases clipped from V and 7 bases from J, the junction kept 8 bases outside the gene matches. The CDR3 spans 17 residues. Germline values: CDR1 SGHRS, CDR2 YFSETQ. In TCRdb, the RT-PCR reads were re-called with MiXCR into one record per CDR3 protein. Found here are fewer than 75,000 distinct CDR3 sequences, 13% of them singletons; the top ten hold more than 25%. V gene TRBV5-1 combines with J gene TRBJ2-1, with 14 positions matching TRBD2. This TCR came from a human donor who was either an allogeneic HSCT recipient or a stem cell or donor lymphocyte infusion donor (not recorded which). It is not recorded whose cells these are; they may come from a transplant donor. The sequenced sample consisted of blood, either unsorted or a sorted T cell fraction (not recorded which). In DNA form, the CDR3 reads TGCGCCAGCAGCTTTATCATGACTAGCGGGAGGGTGAATGAGCAGTTCTTC. It encodes CASSFIMTSGRVNEQFF. The full variable domain, completed using reference TRBV5-1 and TRBJ2-1, is KAGVTQTPRYLIKTRGQQVTLSCSPISGHRSVSWYQQTPGQGLQFLFEYFSETQRNKGNFPGRFSGRQFSNSRSEMNVSTLELGDSALYLCASSFIMTSGRVNEQFFGPGTRLTVL.